The text below deals with one T cell receptor (beta chain). Germline CDR1 MNHGY, CDR2 SAAAGT. J lost 2 bases, V lost 5 bases, and 6 bases had no gene match. This CDR3 has 17 residues. The time point was: after trial treatment. Documented treatment: LDRT plus nivolumab, ipilimumab, low-dose cyclophosphamide and aspirin (RACIN trial). Nivolumab, ipilimumab, aspirin, low-dose cyclophosphamide and low-dose radiotherapy were given to donors. The data stem from a study of low-dose radiotherapy and immunotherapy resistance in tumors. Across the whole study: 1 Gy per fraction was delivered to Cohort 2 every two weeks, for 13 Gy total over 26 weeks. Treatment included intravenous cyclophosphamide dosed at 200 mg/m2 every two weeks, one day before radiation and immunotherapy.

Primers used for first-strand cDNA, a TRAV- and TRBV-specific set, covered both alpha and beta chains. For amplifying TCRs, the PCR ran for 15 to 20 cycles with Phusion, which was used together with a constant-region primer and the adapter on the V primers. Amplifying the isolated mRNA was done by in vitro transcription. Each CDR3 protein gets one entry after TCRdb re-called the reads with MiXCR. Of around 58,000 distinct CDR3 sequences in the sample, around a quarter were seen once. The material sequenced was PBMCs, taken after low-dose radiotherapy plus immunotherapy. The genes are TRBV6-8 and TRBJ2-7, with 16 bases identical to TRBD2. The receptor's source is a male donor with prostate cancer. CDR3 in DNA: TGTGCCAGCAGTGCCAAGGGGACTAGCGGGGGGGCCTACGAGCAGTACTTC. Its protein product is CASSAKGTSGGAYEQYF.